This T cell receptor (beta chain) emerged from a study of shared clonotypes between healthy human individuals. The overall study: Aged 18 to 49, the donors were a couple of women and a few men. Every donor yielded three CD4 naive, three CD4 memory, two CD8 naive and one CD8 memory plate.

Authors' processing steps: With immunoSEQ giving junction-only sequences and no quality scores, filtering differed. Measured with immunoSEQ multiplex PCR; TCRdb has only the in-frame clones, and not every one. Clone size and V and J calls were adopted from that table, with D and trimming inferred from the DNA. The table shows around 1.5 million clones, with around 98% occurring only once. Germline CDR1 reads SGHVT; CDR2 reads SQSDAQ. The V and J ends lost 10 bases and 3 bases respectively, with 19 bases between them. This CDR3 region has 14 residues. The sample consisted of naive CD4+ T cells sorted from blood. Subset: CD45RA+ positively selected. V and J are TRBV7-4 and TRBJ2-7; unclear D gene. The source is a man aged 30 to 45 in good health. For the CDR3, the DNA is TGTGCCACCGAAAAGTGCAGGAACTGCTACGAGCAGTACTTC. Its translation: CATEKCRNCYEQYF.